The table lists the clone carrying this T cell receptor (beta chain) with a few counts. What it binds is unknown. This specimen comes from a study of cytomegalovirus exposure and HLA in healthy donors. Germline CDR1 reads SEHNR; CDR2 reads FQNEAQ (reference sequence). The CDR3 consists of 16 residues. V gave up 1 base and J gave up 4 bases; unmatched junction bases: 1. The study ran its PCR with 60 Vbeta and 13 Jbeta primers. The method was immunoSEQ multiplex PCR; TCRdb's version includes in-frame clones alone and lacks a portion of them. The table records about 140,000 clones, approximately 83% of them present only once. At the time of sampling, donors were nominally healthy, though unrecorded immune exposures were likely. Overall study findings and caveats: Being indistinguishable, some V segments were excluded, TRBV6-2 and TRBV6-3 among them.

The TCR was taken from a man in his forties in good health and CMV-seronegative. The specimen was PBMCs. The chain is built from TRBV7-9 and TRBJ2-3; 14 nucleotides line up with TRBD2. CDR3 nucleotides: TGTGCCAGCAGCTTAGGGGGACTAGCGGGAGCAGATACGCAGTATTTT. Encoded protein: CASSLGGLAGADTQYF.